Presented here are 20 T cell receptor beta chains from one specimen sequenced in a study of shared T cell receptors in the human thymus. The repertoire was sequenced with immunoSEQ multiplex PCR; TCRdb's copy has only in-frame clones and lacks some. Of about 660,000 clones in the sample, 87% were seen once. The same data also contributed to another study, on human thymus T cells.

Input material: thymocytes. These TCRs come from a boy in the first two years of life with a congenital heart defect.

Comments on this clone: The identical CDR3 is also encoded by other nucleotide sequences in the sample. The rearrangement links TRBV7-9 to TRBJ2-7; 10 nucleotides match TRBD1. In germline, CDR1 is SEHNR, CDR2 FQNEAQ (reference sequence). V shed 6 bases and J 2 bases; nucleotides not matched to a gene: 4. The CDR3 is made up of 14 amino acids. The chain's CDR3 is CASSLGQGTYEQYF. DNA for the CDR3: TGTGCCAGCAGTCTGGGACAGGGGACCTACGAGCAGTACTTC.

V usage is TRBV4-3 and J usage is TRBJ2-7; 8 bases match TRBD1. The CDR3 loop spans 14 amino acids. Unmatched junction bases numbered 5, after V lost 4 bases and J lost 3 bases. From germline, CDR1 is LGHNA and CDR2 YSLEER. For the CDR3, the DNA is TGCGCCAGCAGCCGTTCGGACAGGGTCTACGAGCAGTACTTC. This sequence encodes CASSRSDRVYEQYF.

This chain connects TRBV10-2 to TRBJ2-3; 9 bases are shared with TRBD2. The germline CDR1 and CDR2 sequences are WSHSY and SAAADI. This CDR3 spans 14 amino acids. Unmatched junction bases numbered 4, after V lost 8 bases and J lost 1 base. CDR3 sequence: CASGKREGTDTQYF. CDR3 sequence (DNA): TGCGCCAGCGGCAAGCGGGAGGGCACAGATACGCAGTATTTT.

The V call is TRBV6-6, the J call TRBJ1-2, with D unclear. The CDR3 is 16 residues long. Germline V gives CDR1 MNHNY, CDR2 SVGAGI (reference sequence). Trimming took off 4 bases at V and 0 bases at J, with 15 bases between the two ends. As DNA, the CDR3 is TGTGCCAGCAGTTCTAAAAAACAGAATCCTAACTATGGCTACACCTTC. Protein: CASSSKKQNPNYGYTF.

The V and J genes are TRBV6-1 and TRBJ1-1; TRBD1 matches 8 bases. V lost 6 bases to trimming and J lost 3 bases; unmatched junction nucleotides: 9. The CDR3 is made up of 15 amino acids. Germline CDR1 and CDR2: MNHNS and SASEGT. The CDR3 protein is CASSQRQGIDTEAFF. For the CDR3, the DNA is TGTGCCAGCAGCCAAAGACAGGGGATAGACACTGAAGCTTTCTTT.

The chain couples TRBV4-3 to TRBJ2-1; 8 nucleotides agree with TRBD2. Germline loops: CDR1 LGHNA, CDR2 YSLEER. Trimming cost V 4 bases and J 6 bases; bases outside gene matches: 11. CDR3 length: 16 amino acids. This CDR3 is CASSPVTRGGVNEQFF. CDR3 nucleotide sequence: TGCGCCAGCAGCCCTGTAACCCGGGGGGGAGTCAATGAGCAGTTCTTC.

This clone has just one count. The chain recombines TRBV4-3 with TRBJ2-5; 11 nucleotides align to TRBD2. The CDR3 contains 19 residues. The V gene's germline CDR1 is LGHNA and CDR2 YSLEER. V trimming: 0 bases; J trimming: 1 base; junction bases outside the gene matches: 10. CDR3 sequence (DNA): TGCGCCAGCAGCCAAGATACTAGCGGGGGTCTAATCCTCCAAGAGACCCAGTACTTC. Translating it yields CASSQDTSGGLILQETQYF.

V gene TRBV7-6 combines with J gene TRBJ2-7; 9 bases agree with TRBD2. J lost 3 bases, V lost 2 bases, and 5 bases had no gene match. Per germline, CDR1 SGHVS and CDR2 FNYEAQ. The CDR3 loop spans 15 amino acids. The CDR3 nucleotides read TGTGCCAGCAGCTTACTAGCGGGGAATATCTACGAGCAGTACTTC. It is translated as CASSLLAGNIYEQYF.

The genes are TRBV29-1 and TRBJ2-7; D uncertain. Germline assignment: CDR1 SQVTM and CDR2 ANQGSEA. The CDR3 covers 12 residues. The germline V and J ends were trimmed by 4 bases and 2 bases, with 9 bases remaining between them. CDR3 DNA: TGCAGCGTTGGGGCGCGCCCCTACGAGCAGTACTTC. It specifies CSVGARPYEQYF.

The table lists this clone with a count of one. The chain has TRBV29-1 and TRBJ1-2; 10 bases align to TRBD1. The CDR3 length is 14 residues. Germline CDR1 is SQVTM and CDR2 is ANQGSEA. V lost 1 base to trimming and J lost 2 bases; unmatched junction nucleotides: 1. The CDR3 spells CSVEAGQGNYGYTF. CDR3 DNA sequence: TGCAGCGTTGAAGCGGGACAGGGGAACTATGGCTACACCTTC.

CDR3 protein: CASTRLAGGPPSTDTQYF. CDR3 nucleotide sequence: TGCGCCAGCACCCGACTAGCGGGAGGACCCCCGAGCACAGATACGCAGTATTTT. V usage is TRBV5-1 and J usage is TRBJ2-3; TRBD2 matches at 13 bases. Germline loops: CDR1 SGHRS, CDR2 YFSETQ. This CDR3 is built from 18 residues. V was pared by 6 bases and J by 0 bases, with 10 bases of the junction left unmatched.

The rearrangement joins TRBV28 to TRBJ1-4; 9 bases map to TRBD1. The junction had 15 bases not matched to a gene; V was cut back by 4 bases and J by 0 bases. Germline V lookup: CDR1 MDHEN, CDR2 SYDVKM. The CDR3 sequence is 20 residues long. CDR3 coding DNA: TGTGCCAGCAGTTCCCTTTTTACAGGGGGCCTAGGGGCAACTAATGAAAAACTGTTTTTT. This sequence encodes CASSSLFTGGLGATNEKLFF.

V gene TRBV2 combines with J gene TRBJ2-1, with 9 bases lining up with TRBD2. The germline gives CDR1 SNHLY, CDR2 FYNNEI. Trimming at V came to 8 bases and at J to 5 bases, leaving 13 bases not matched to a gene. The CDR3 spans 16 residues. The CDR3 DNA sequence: TGTGCCAGCCGACCACTCAGGAGCGGGAGGCACAATGAGCAGTTCTTC. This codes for CASRPLRSGRHNEQFF.

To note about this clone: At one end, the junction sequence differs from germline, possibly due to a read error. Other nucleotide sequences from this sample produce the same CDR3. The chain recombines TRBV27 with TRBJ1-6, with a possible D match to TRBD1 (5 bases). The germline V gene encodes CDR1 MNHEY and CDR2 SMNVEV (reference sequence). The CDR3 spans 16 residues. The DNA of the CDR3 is TGTGCCAGCAGTTTCGGTGGCAGGGTCTATAATTCCCCCCTCCACTTT. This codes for CASSFGGRVYNSPLHF.

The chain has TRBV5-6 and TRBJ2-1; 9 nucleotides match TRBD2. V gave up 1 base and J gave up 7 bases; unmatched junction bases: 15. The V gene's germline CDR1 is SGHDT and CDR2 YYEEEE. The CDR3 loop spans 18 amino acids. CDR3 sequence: CASSLHAGGPFPANEQFF. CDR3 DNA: TGTGCCAGCAGCTTGCACGCGGGGGGGCCGTTTCCCGCGAATGAGCAGTTCTTC.

In DNA, the CDR3 is TGTGCCAGCAGCTTGAACGGTGAGATCAAGAGAAACACCATATATTTT. Translation gives CASSLNGEIKRNTIYF. This chain joins TRBV5-6 and TRBJ1-3; D unresolved. V lost 1 base, J lost 5 bases, and 16 bases lay in between. The CDR3 covers 16 residues. Per germline, CDR1 SGHDT and CDR2 YYEEEE. Together with reference TRBV5-6 and TRBJ1-3, the CDR3 gives the full variable domain: DAGVTQSPTHLIKTRGQQVTLRCSPKSGHDTVSWYQQALGQGPQFIFQYYEEEERQRGNFPDRFSGHQFPNYSSELNVNALLLGDSALYLCASSLNGEIKRNTIYFGEGSWLTVV.

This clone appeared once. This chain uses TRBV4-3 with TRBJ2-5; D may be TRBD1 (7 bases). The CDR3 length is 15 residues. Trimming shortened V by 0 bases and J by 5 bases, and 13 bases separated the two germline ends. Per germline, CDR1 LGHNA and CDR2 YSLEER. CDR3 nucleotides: TGCGCCAGCAGCCAAGATCCAGGGGGGTGGGAGACCCAGTACTTC. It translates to CASSQDPGGWETQYF.

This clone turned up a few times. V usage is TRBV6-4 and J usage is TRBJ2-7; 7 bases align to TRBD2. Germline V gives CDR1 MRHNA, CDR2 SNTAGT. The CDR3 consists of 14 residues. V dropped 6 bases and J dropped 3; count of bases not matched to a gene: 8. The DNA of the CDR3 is TGTGCCAGCAGGAACACTAGCGCCGACTACGAGCAGTACTTC. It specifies CASRNTSADYEQYF.

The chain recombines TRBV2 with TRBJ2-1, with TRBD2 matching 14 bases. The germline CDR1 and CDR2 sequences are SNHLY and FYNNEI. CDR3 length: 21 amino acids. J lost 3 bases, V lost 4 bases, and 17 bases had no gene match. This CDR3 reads CASSGGQPGLAGDEIYNEQFF. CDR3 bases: TGTGCCAGCAGTGGTGGACAGCCGGGACTAGCGGGAGATGAGATCTACAATGAGCAGTTCTTC.

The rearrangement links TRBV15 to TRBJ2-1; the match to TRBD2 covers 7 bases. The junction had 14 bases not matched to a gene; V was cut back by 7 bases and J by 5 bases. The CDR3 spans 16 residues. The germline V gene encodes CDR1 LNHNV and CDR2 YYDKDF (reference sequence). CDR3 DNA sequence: TGTGCCACCACCCCTATTAGCCGGGGAGGGAACAATGAGCAGTTCTTC. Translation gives CATTPISRGGNNEQFF. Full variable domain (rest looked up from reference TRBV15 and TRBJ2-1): DAMVIQNPRYQVTQFGKPVTLSCSQTLNHNVMYWYQQKSSQAPKLLFHYYDKDFNNEADTPDNFQSRRPNTSFCFLDIRSPGLGDTAMYLCATTPISRGGNNEQFFGPGTRLTVL.